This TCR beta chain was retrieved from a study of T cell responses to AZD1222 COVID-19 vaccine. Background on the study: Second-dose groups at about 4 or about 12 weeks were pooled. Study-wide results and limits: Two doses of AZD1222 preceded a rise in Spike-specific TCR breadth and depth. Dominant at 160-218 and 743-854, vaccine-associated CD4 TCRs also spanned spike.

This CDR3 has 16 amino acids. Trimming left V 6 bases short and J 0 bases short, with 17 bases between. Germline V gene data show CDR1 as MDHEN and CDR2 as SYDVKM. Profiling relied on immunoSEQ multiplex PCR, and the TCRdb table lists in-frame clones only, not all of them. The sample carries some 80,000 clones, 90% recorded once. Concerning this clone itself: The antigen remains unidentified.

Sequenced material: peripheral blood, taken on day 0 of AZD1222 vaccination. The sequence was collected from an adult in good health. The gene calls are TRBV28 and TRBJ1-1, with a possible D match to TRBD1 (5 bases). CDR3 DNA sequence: TGTGCCAGCAGCTCCTTCTCGACAGACCTGAACACTGAAGCTTTCTTT. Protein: CASSSFSTDLNTEAFF.